The clone carrying this T cell receptor beta chain appeared once. Its cognate antigen is unknown. TCRdb's table, derived via immunoSEQ multiplex PCR, lists solely in-frame clones and lacks some. The sample gives roughly 120,000 clones, 87% of which show up once; 7.5% is in the top ten. This entry is derived from a study of T cell responses to AZD1222 COVID-19 vaccine. Study-level points and caveats: Repertoires were collected only later (after the peak T cell response had occurred). Reports indicate that nearly half of spike-specific TCRs are directed at unmutated variant regions.

CDR3 length: 15 amino acids. The germline V gene encodes CDR1 SGDLS and CDR2 YYNGEE. V was shortened by 0 bases and J by 5 bases, with 12 bases between the two germline ends. Source: peripheral blood, taken on day 0 of AZD1222 vaccination. V gene TRBV9 combines with J gene TRBJ1-3; D may be TRBD1 (5 bases). The TCR originated in an adult in good health. CDR3 in amino acids: CASSVAGGTRNTIYF. Here the CDR3 DNA reads TGTGCCAGCAGCGTAGCCGGGGGAACAAGAAACACCATATATTTT.